This T cell receptor beta chain is drawn from a study of CD8+CD57+ T cells in acquired aplastic anemia (dated 2018 in TCRdb). Regarding the research as a whole: On average, sorted CD4+ and CD8+ cells yielded roughly 3.4 ug of extracted DNA, with a range of 0.2 to 27.4 ug. CD8+CD57+ expansion was defined as a frequency above the mean frequency observed in healthy subjects. Broader findings and caveats from the paper: Roughly 30 CD8+ CDR3 sequences were shared between patients and controls but appeared highly expressed in patients and within their immunodominant clones. Patients and healthy controls showed no significant difference in CD8+ Simpson's diversity (P=0.060).

TCR beta VDJ combination and CDR3 sequence profiling used genomic DNA as the template. TCR repertoire sequencing was run on an Illumina HiSeq 2000. The authors' pipeline ran thus. TRBV/TRBJ rearrangement plots, CDR3 size and DJ length profiles, and Simpson's diversity index were used to assess repertoires. The immunodominant clone was defined as the most abundant DNA sequence in deep sequencing data. CDR3 amino acid sequences were checked for sharing between subjects and were compared against published repertoires and the VDJdb database. Clones were called with MiXCR by TCRdb after fastp trimmed the public reads at Q25, and only in-frame beta chains were retained. Each record represents a unique CDR3 protein, reported with the most common genes and DNA among its rows. The V and J calls shown here were made by TCRdb, not taken from the authors' results. This sample is represented by a few hundred thousand distinct CDR3 sequences; around 49% of them were singletons. The biggest ten clones account for 15% to 20% of the sample.

There are many counts of this clonotype. This receptor's antigen is unknown. No base-level quality is on record; no much larger clone is a single base apart. V sheds 6 bases and J sheds 5 bases, leaving 22 bases between their ends. The CDR3, from cysteine to phenylalanine, totals 16 residues. The DNA shown is the 48-base CDR3, in frame from base 1. CDR1 and CDR2 (MNHNS, SASEGT) derive from the germline V gene. Patients chosen for sequencing had shown expansion of CD8+CD57+ cells by flow cytometry. Every patient had a diagnosis of severe acquired aplastic anemia based on International Study of Aplastic Anemia and Agranulocytosis and Camitta criteria. No patient had received any therapy when blood was sampled. TCR repertoires of sorted CD4+ and CD8+ blood T cells from severe aplastic anemia patients and healthy subjects were deep-sequenced in the study. Patients were enrolled under clinicaltrials.gov protocols 00001620, 01623167, 00001397, 00071045, 00081523 and 00961064 in the USA. Ficoll-Paque density gradient centrifugation was used to isolate peripheral blood mononuclear cells. Before DNA extraction, CD4+ and CD8+ T cells were sorted with FACS or magnetic beads.

The chain uses TRBV6-1 and TRBJ1-2; the D gene is perhaps TRBD1, on 5 matching bases. Sequencing was performed on sorted CD4+, CD8+, or CD8+CD57+ T cells (not recorded which) from PBMCs. This TCR was recovered from a human donor with aplastic anemia. The CDR3 reads CASRPTTVRVRYGYTF. The sequenced DNA is TGTGCCAGCAGACCGACGACAGTACGGGTGCGGTATGGCTACACCTTC.